These T cell receptor beta chains were read from a single sample in a study of blood T cell repertoires in COVID-19. Repertoires were generated with immunoSEQ multiplex PCR, while TCRdb's copy carries only in-frame clones and drops some. The sample records about 240,000 clones, 82% being singletons. The sequenced sample was peripheral blood. Receptor source: a woman in her late teens or twenties with acute or convalescent COVID-19. CDR3s include the opening cysteine and the closing phenylalanine or tryptophan. The D gene is left open where the match is weak. Only some rows state a clone size, as once, few, many or a class for expanded clones.

TRBV18	few	NA	TRBJ2-5	CASSPRGSQETQYF	TGTGCCAGCTCACCTCGGGGGTCACAAGAGACCCAGTACTTC
TRBV27	NA	TRBD1	TRBJ2-7	CASSTGGSYEQYF	TGTGCCAGCAGTACAGGGGGGTCCTACGAGCAGTACTTC
TRBV11-2	NA	TRBD1	TRBJ2-7	CASSYGQAREEQYF	TGTGCCAGCAGCTACGGACAGGCTCGGGAAGAGCAGTACTTC
TRBV4-3	NA	NA	TRBJ2-2	CASSQGVGGTGELFF	TGCGCCAGCAGCCAAGGTGTAGGGGGCACCGGGGAGCTGTTTTTT
TRBV5-5	NA	NA	TRBJ2-2	CASSLGLADTGELFF	TGTGCCAGCAGCTTGGGCCTAGCAGACACCGGGGAGCTGTTTTTT
TRBV5-1	NA	TRBD1	TRBJ1-6	CASSWETGGNSPLHF	TGCGCCAGCAGCTGGGAGACAGGGGGTAATTCACCCCTCCACTTT
TRBV7-2	NA	NA	TRBJ1-6	CASSPDSQSSYNSPLHF	TGTGCCAGCAGCCCAGACAGCCAGAGCTCCTATAATTCACCCCTCCACTTT
TRBV4-2	NA	TRBD2	TRBJ2-1	CASSQERLAVYNEQFF	TGTGCCAGCAGCCAAGAGCGGCTAGCGGTCTACAATGAGCAGTTCTTC
TRBV10-3	NA	TRBD2	TRBJ2-2	CAISESPSGTGELFF	TGTGCCATCAGTGAGTCGCCTAGCGGGACCGGGGAGCTGTTTTTT
TRBV30	NA	NA	TRBJ1-1	CAWSVRRQGGLKRGTEAFF	TGTGCCTGGAGTGTACGTCGGCAGGGAGGGTTAAAGCGGGGGACTGAAGCTTTCTTT
TRBV30	NA	NA	TRBJ1-4	CAWSGWGVNEKLFF	TGTGCCTGGAGTGGGTGGGGGGTGAATGAAAAACTGTTTTTT
TRBV4-3	NA	NA	TRBJ2-1	CASSPPGGDEQFF	TGCGCCAGCAGCCCCCCGGGGGGCGATGAGCAGTTCTTC
TRBV21-1	NA	NA	TRBJ2-7	CSPGVSYEQYF	TGTTCACCGGGGGTGTCCTACGAGCAGTACTTC
TRBV7-2	once	NA	TRBJ2-1	CASSLADSLNYNEQFF	TGTGCCAGCAGCTTAGCGGACAGTTTAAACTACAATGAGCAGTTCTTC
TRBV11-2	few	NA	TRBJ1-5	CASSLYPGEGQPQHF	TGTGCCAGCAGCTTATACCCAGGGGAGGGTCAGCCCCAGCATTTT
TRBV15	once	TRBD2	TRBJ2-5	CATSRRGARGLVSETQYF	TGTGCCACCAGCAGACGGGGGGCCCGGGGACTAGTCTCCGAGACCCAGTACTTC
TRBV28	NA	NA	TRBJ1-2	CASAEGYRGYTF	TGTGCCAGCGCAGAGGGATATAGGGGCTACACCTTC
TRBV5-1	NA	TRBD2	TRBJ2-2	CASSLALAGNTGELFF	TGCGCCAGCAGCTTGGCTCTAGCGGGGAACACCGGGGAGCTGTTTTTT
TRBV7-9	NA	NA	TRBJ1-2	CASSLVVGDGYTF	TGTGCCAGCAGCTTAGTTGTCGGGGATGGCTACACCTTC
TRBV28	NA	TRBD2	TRBJ2-1	CASSSGRAVYNEQFF	TGTGCCAGCAGTAGCGGGAGGGCCGTATACAATGAGCAGTTCTTC
TRBV28	few	TRBD2	TRBJ2-7	CASSAGTSGRGAYSYEQYF	TGTGCCAGCAGTGCGGGGACTAGCGGGAGAGGAGCCTACTCCTACGAGCAGTACTTC
TRBV18	NA	TRBD1	TRBJ2-7	CASSPGGQGGQSYEQYF	TGTGCCAGCTCACCGGGGGGACAGGGGGGCCAATCATACGAGCAGTACTTC
TRBV15	NA	TRBD1	TRBJ1-2	CATSRPDRAHGYTF	TGTGCCACCAGCAGACCAGACAGGGCACATGGCTACACCTTC
TRBV28	NA	TRBD2	TRBJ2-7	CASSPTSGTPYEQYF	TGTGCCAGCAGTCCCACTAGCGGGACCCCCTACGAGCAGTACTTC
TRBV2	NA	NA	TRBJ1-2	CASSDRGGYTF	TGTGCCAGCAGTGACAGGGGCGGCTACACCTTC
TRBV15	NA	TRBD2	TRBJ2-7	CATSIRPGLEIPYEQYF	TGTGCCACCAGCATCCGACCGGGACTAGAAATCCCTTACGAGCAGTACTTC
TRBV18	once	NA	TRBJ2-3	CASTTRGTDTQYF	TGTGCCAGCACGACTCGTGGCACAGATACGCAGTATTTT
TRBV10-2	once	NA	TRBJ2-7	CASSEPVLTGQLLYEQYF	TGCGCCAGCAGTGAGCCGGTCCTAACCGGACAGCTACTCTACGAGCAGTACTTC
TRBV4-1	NA	NA	TRBJ1-2	CASSQDGQTRNYGYTF	TGCGCCAGCAGCCAAGATGGGCAGACCCGTAACTATGGCTACACCTTC
TRBV4-3	few	TRBD1	TRBJ1-2	CASSQDAGGGYGYTF	TGCGCCAGCAGCCAAGACGCAGGGGGCGGCTATGGCTACACCTTC
TRBV28	NA	TRBD1	TRBJ1-2	CASTPGTGGYYGYTF	TGTGCCAGCACCCCCGGGACAGGGGGCTACTATGGCTACACCTTC
TRBV19	NA	TRBD1	TRBJ2-3	CASSIEGQGIETQYF	TGTGCCAGTAGTATAGAGGGACAGGGGATCGAAACGCAGTATTTT
TRBV6-1	NA	NA	TRBJ2-2	CASSGKAGRGTGELFF	TGTGCCAGCAGTGGCAAAGCGGGCCGGGGCACCGGGGAGCTGTTTTTT
TRBV19	NA	TRBD1	TRBJ1-1	CASSIYGTGAADEAFF	TGTGCCAGTAGTATTTATGGGACAGGGGCCGCAGATGAAGCTTTCTTT
TRBV6-2/TRBV6-3	NA	NA	TRBJ2-5	CASSSSVGEISWYQETQYF	TGTGCCAGCAGCTCATCAGTCGGGGAGATTAGCTGGTACCAAGAGACCCAGTACTTC
TRBV6-5	NA	TRBD2	TRBJ2-7	CASSDSGGSYEQYF	TGTGCCAGCAGCGACAGCGGGGGCTCCTACGAGCAGTACTTC
TRBV7-8	NA	NA	TRBJ2-2	CASSPSRGAYPPGELFF	TGTGCCAGCAGCCCAAGTCGGGGGGCATATCCCCCCGGGGAGCTGTTTTTT
TRBV28	once	NA	TRBJ1-3	CASSLVVSGNTIYF	TGTGCCAGCAGTTTGGTAGTCTCTGGAAACACCATATATTTT
TRBV2	NA	TRBD1	TRBJ1-5	CASSVLFPGQLYQPQHF	TGTGCCAGCAGTGTTCTATTCCCGGGACAGCTCTATCAGCCCCAGCATTTT
TRBV13	NA	TRBD1	TRBJ2-4	CASSSPGGGKNIQYF	TGTGCCAGCAGCTCCCCAGGGGGCGGCAAAAACATTCAGTACTTC
TRBV28	NA	NA	TRBJ2-7	CASSSGHLTEQYF	TGTGCCAGCAGTTCGGGACACCTTACCGAGCAGTACTTC
TRBV7-9	NA	TRBD2	TRBJ2-3	CASSPQPLAGTGKDTQYF	TGTGCCAGCAGCCCCCAACCCCTAGCGGGTACGGGAAAAGATACGCAGTATTTT
TRBV10-3	NA	TRBD1	TRBJ2-7	CAIRGQGNEQYF	TGTGCCATCAGGGGACAGGGAAACGAGCAGTACTTC
TRBV7-8	NA	TRBD1	TRBJ2-7	CASSWGQGDYEQYF	TGTGCCAGCAGCTGGGGACAGGGGGACTACGAGCAGTACTTC
TRBV14	few	TRBD1	TRBJ1-2	CASSQVPGTGRDYGYTF	TGTGCCAGCAGCCAAGTACCCGGGACAGGGAGGGACTATGGCTACACCTTC
TRBV4-3	NA	NA	TRBJ2-2	CASSSRPNTGELFF	TGCGCCAGCAGCTCCCGTCCGAACACCGGGGAGCTGTTTTTT
TRBV9	NA	TRBD2	TRBJ2-1	CASSVTASGSYNEQFF	TGTGCCAGCAGCGTAACCGCTAGCGGGAGCTACAATGAGCAGTTCTTC
TRBV19	few	TRBD2	TRBJ2-1	CASSTGLAGGISYNEQFF	TGTGCCAGTAGTACGGGACTAGCGGGAGGGATATCATACAATGAGCAGTTCTTC
TRBV6-6	NA	NA	TRBJ1-4	CASTSGGGNEKLFF	TGTGCCAGCACCTCGGGGGGCGGTAATGAAAAACTGTTTTTT
TRBV7-6	few	NA	TRBJ1-5	CASSLCRSTDRFNQPQHF	TGTGCCAGCAGCTTATGTCGAAGCACCGACAGATTCAATCAGCCCCAGCATTTT
TRBV4-3	few	TRBD2	TRBJ2-2	CASSHNVAGGNTGELFF	TGCGCCAGCAGCCATAACGTAGCGGGAGGAAACACCGGGGAGCTGTTTTTT
TRBV27	NA	TRBD1	TRBJ2-1	CASSLATGGYNEQFF	TGTGCCAGCAGTTTAGCGACAGGGGGCTACAATGAGCAGTTCTTC
TRBV25-1	NA	NA	TRBJ2-2	CASSANLANTGELFF	TGTGCCAGCAGTGCCAATCTAGCTAACACCGGGGAGCTGTTTTTT
TRBV20-1	NA	TRBD1	TRBJ1-4	CSAARGDKLFF	TGCAGTGCCGCCAGGGGGGATAAACTGTTTTTT
TRBV6-6	NA	TRBD1	TRBJ1-2	CASSYRQGTNGYTF	TGTGCCAGCAGTTACAGACAGGGGACGAACGGCTACACCTTC
TRBV13	NA	TRBD1	TRBJ2-5	CASSNRGTKETQYF	TGTGCCAGCAGCAACAGGGGGACCAAAGAGACCCAGTACTTC
TRBV9	NA	TRBD1	TRBJ1-6	CASSATGTGTSPLHF	TGTGCCAGCAGCGCTACCGGGACAGGGACTTCACCCCTCCACTTT